This TCR beta chain stems from a study of blood T cells in healthy people across ages. Trimming took 7 bases from V and 0 from J, leaving 11 bases between them. CDR3 size: 13 residues. Germline V gives CDR1 DFQATT, CDR2 SNEGSKA (reference sequence). The second PCR ran 7 to 11 cycles with a sample-barcoded 5' primer and J-beta primers. Using its own MiXCR run on the 5' RACE reads, TCRdb lists one record per CDR3 protein. The profile shows around 1,000,000 distinct CDR3 sequences, roughly 24% of them singletons. Samples each yielded at least 5 micrograms of total RNA. The data were also submitted as part of a second study, on T cells of mothers and their children. That source notes: Researchers put all of the extracted RNA into cDNA synthesis, using roughly 1.4 ug per 15 ul.

The TCR originated in a girl aged 2 to 10 in good health. The material sequenced was blood. The chain uses TRBV20-1 and TRBJ2-3, with D possibly matching TRBD2 (6 bases). CDR3 amino acids: CSGRVRSTDTQYF. CDR3 in DNA: TGCAGTGGGAGGGTGAGGAGCACAGATACGCAGTATTTT.